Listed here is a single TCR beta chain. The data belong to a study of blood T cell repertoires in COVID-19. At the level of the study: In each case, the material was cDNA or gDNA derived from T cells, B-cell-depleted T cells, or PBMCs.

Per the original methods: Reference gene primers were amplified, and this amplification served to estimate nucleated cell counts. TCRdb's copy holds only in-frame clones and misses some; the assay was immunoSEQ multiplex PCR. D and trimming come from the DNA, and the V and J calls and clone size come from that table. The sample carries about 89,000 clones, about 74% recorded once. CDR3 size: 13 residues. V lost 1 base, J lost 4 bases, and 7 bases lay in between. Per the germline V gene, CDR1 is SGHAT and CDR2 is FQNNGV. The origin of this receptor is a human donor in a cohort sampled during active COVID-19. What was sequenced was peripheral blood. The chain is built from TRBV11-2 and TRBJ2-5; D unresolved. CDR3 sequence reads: CASSLAYGETQYF. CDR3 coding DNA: TGTGCCAGCAGCTTAGCCTACGGAGAGACCCAGTACTTC.